This entry lists 29 T cell receptor beta chains sequenced from one sample in a study of neoadjuvant anti-PD-1 for oral cavity cancer. Sequencing used immunoSEQ multiplex PCR; TCRdb keeps in-frame clones, though not all of them. In the table there are about 72,000 clones, 80% to 90% of which are singletons. Sequencing was performed on PBMCs, taken before nivolumab (anti-PD-1) treatment. These receptor sequences come from a person between 35 and 79 years old with oral cavity squamous cell carcinoma.

The chain employs TRBV9 and TRBJ2-7; tentatively, D is TRBD2 (6 bases). CDR1 and CDR2 (germline): SGDLS, YYNGEE. This CDR3 has 15 residues. V dropped 1 base and J dropped 5 bases, with 16 bases sitting between them. The CDR3 spells CASSVRGAATHEQYF. The CDR3 bases are TGTGCCAGCAGCGTACGCGGGGCCGCTACTCACGAGCAGTACTTC.

This chain links TRBV7-8 with TRBJ1-2; the D is unclear. This CDR3 comprises 12 residues. Trimming removed 2 bases from V and 8 bases from J, with 9 bases in between. Germline CDR1 is SGHVS and CDR2 is FQNEAQ. The CDR3 sequence: CASSLFREGYTF. The CDR3 coding sequence is TGTGCCAGCAGCTTATTCCGGGAGGGCTACACCTTC.

The rearrangement links TRBV5-4 to TRBJ2-2; D may be TRBD1 or TRBD2 (5 bases each). The CDR3 length is 17 residues. Germline V lookup: CDR1 SGHNT, CDR2 YYREEE (reference sequence). V shed 0 bases and J shed 8 bases, with 20 bases lying between them. CDR3 sequence reads: CASSLAGTVPLLGELFF. In DNA, the CDR3 is TGTGCCAGCAGCTTGGCCGGGACCGTTCCCTTGTTGGGGGAGCTGTTTTTT.

V and J are TRBV4-1 and TRBJ1-5, with D possibly TRBD1 on 6 matching bases. From germline, CDR1 is MGHRA and CDR2 YSYEKL. The CDR3 runs 16 residues. Trimming cost V 4 bases and J 6 bases, with 19 bases left between them. CDR3 sequence (DNA): TGCGCCAGCAGCCCCAGGACAGAGACTTTGGGTCAGCCCCAGCATTTT. The encoded protein is CASSPRTETLGQPQHF.

By sample share, this clone is medium-sized (0.01 to 0.1%). The V gene is TRBV15, the J gene TRBJ2-7; 7 nucleotides align to TRBD1. Losses at the gene ends were 3 bases for V and 1 base for J; bases not matched to a gene: 3. Germline V CDR1 and CDR2: LNHNV, YYDKDF (reference sequence). The CDR3 contains 14 residues. The CDR3: CATSRTGSSYEQYF. The CDR3 nucleotides are TGTGCCACCAGCAGGACAGGGTCGTCCTACGAGCAGTACTTC.

The chain has TRBV6-1 and TRBJ2-4, with 9 bases lining up with TRBD1. CDR3 size: 15 residues. Germline CDR1 reads MNHNS; CDR2 reads SASEGT. The trim removed 5 bases at V and 7 bases at J, leaving 9 bases unmatched. The CDR3 nucleotides read TGTGCCAGCAGTCCGTGGACAGGGGAGAGGAACATTCAGTACTTC. Translation: CASSPWTGERNIQYF.

J is TRBJ2-1 and V is TRBV5-1; tentatively, D is TRBD2 (6 bases). From germline, CDR1 is SGHRS and CDR2 YFSETQ. V gave up 1 base and J gave up 7 bases, with 12 bases separating them. The CDR3 runs 14 residues. CDR3 region: CASSLRTTGNEQFF. The CDR3 region has the DNA TGCGCCAGCAGCTTGAGGACTACTGGGAATGAGCAGTTCTTC.

Here the CDR3 DNA reads TGTGCCAGCAGTCAAATCTCCGTGAGCCAGTCCTACGAGCAGTACTTC. Protein: CASSQISVSQSYEQYF. The rearrangement uses TRBV28 and TRBJ2-7; D remains ambiguous. V lost 5 bases and J lost 1, with 18 bases in between. Germline CDR1 is MDHEN and CDR2 is SYDVKM. The CDR3 is 16 amino acids. Variable domain in full (rest from reference TRBV28 and TRBJ2-7): DVKVTQSSRYLVKRTGEKVFLECVQDMDHENMFWYRQDPGLGLRLIYFSYDVKMKEKGDIPEGYSVSREKKERFSLILESASTNQTSMYLCASSQISVSQSYEQYFGPGTRLTVT.

The rearrangement uses TRBV6-5 and TRBJ2-5, with TRBD2 identical over 7 bases. The CDR3 covers 14 residues. V was clipped by 2 bases and J by 4 bases; unmatched bases: 4. In germline, CDR1 is MNHEY, CDR2 SVGAGI. CDR3 DNA: TGTGCCAGCAGTTACGGCGGGAGTTTAGAGACCCAGTACTTC. Translating it yields CASSYGGSLETQYF.

The chain has TRBV10-2 and TRBJ2-7; no firm D call. This CDR3 spans 15 amino acids. CDR1 is WSHSY, CDR2 SAAADI, per germline. Trimming shortened V by 10 bases and J by 0 bases, and 19 bases separated the two germline ends. CDR3 in amino acids: CAITVGLSSSYEQYF. CDR3 coding DNA: TGCGCCATCACTGTAGGCCTGTCTAGCTCCTACGAGCAGTACTTC.

The CDR3 protein is CASSYSIPQDYGYTF. The CDR3, as DNA: TGTGCCAGCAGTTACTCGATTCCGCAAGACTATGGCTACACCTTC. The J gene is TRBJ1-2, the V gene TRBV6-9; D remains ambiguous. This CDR3 is built from 15 residues. CDR1 and CDR2 from the germline V gene are MNHGY and SVAAGI. Trimming took off 3 bases at V and 3 bases at J, with 14 bases between the two ends.

This chain connects TRBV7-9 to TRBJ2-6; no reliable D call. Trimming took off 4 bases at V and 0 bases at J, with 19 bases between the two ends. This CDR3 is 19 amino acids long. The germline V gene encodes CDR1 SEHNR and CDR2 FQNEAQ (reference sequence). The CDR3 region is CASSYTPTGPSSGANVLTF. The CDR3 DNA sequence: TGTGCCAGCAGCTACACCCCCACCGGACCGAGCTCTGGGGCCAACGTCCTGACTTTC.

V usage is TRBV19 and J usage is TRBJ2-3; possible D gene TRBD1, 5 bases. Trimming left V 5 bases short and J 0 bases short, with 12 bases between. The V gene's germline CDR1 is LNHDA and CDR2 SQIVND (reference sequence). This CDR3 contains 15 residues. CDR3 bases: TGTGCCAGTAGTTCACAGGTTTCTAGCACAGATACGCAGTATTTT. Protein product: CASSSQVSSTDTQYF.

The chain carries TRBV19 and TRBJ2-7; D is unresolved. Germline lookup yields CDR1 LNHDA and CDR2 SQIVND (reference sequence). V was pared by 5 bases and J by 1 base, with 12 bases between. The CDR3 is made up of 14 amino acids. CDR3 protein: CASSPTWDSYEQYF. CDR3 sequence (DNA): TGTGCCAGTAGTCCAACATGGGATTCCTACGAGCAGTACTTC. Full variable domain (rest looked up from reference TRBV19 and TRBJ2-7): DGGITQSPKYLFRKEGQNVTLSCEQNLNHDAMYWYRQDPGQGLRLIYYSQIVNDFQKGDIAEGYSVSREKKESFPLTVTSAQKNPTAFYLCASSPTWDSYEQYFGPGTRLTVT.

The chain uses TRBV7-3 and TRBJ2-1; TRBD2 aligns across 8 bases. CDR1 is SGHTA and CDR2 is FQGTGA in the germline V gene. CDR3 length: 16 residues. V lost 1 base to trimming and J lost 2 bases; unmatched junction nucleotides: 4. CDR3 loop: CASSLRAGVTYNEQFF. The CDR3 coding sequence is TGTGCCAGCAGCTTAAGAGCGGGGGTCACCTACAATGAGCAGTTCTTC.

This clone was seen once. The J gene is TRBJ2-7, the V gene TRBV19; D gene ambiguous. The germline CDR1 and CDR2 sequences are LNHDA and SQIVND (reference sequence). The length of the CDR3 is 14 residues. Trimming shortened V by 4 bases and J by 1 base, and 11 bases separated the two germline ends. The CDR3 DNA reads as TGTGCCAGTAGTAACCCGGACCGATCCTACGAGCAGTACTTC. Residues: CASSNPDRSYEQYF.

This clone showed up just once. The chain carries TRBV10-1 and TRBJ2-1; D is possibly TRBD2 (5 bases). Germline loops: CDR1 WNHNN, CDR2 SYGVQD (reference sequence). This CDR3 has 14 amino acids. Deletions cut 4 bases from V and 4 bases from J, with 11 bases between. The CDR3 bases are TGCGCCAGCAGTGTTGAGAGGACTTACAATGAGCAGTTCTTC. Translated: CASSVERTYNEQFF.

Worth noting for this clone: Other DNA sequences in this specimen translate into the identical CDR3. The chain has TRBV10-3 and TRBJ2-1, with D hard to call. With 3 bases removed from V and 4 bases from J, the gap between germline ends came to 4 bases. Germline-derived CDR1 and CDR2 are ENHRY and SYGVKD. The CDR3 runs 12 residues. Here the CDR3 DNA reads TGTGCCATCAGTGAAAGTTACAATGAGCAGTTCTTC. Encoded protein: CAISESYNEQFF.

The genes are TRBV28 and TRBJ1-5; D not certain. CDR3 length: 17 residues. V lost 8 bases, J lost 0 bases, and 20 bases lay in between. CDR1 and CDR2 (germline): MDHEN, SYDVKM. CDR3 protein: CASGSLGLSYSNQPQHF. In DNA form, the CDR3 reads TGTGCCAGCGGATCCCTAGGGCTATCCTATAGCAATCAGCCCCAGCATTTT.

V and J are TRBV10-2 and TRBJ2-7; D remains ambiguous. From germline, CDR1 is WSHSY and CDR2 SAAADI. V was trimmed by 5 bases and J by 5 bases, leaving 10 bases between them. The CDR3 loop spans 12 amino acids. The CDR3 is CASSRSVDEQYF. DNA for the CDR3: TGCGCCAGCAGTAGAAGTGTAGACGAGCAGTACTTC.

The rearrangement uses TRBV5-4 and TRBJ2-2, with D perhaps TRBD2 (5 bases). This CDR3 region has 14 residues. Germline values: CDR1 SGHNT, CDR2 YYREEE (reference sequence). Trimming removed 4 bases from V and 3 bases from J, with 10 bases in between. CDR3 loop: CASSGGSHTGELFF. The CDR3 DNA reads as TGTGCCAGCAGCGGCGGGTCCCACACCGGGGAGCTGTTTTTT. Variable domain in full (rest from reference TRBV5-4 and TRBJ2-2): ETGVTQSPTHLIKTRGQQVTLRCSSQSGHNTVSWYQQALGQGPQFIFQYYREEENGRGNFPPRFSGLQFPNYSSELNVNALELDDSALYLCASSGGSHTGELFFGEGSRLTVL.

The V gene is TRBV11-2, the J gene TRBJ2-7, with 8 bases that match TRBD1. Unmatched junction bases numbered 5, after V lost 3 bases and J lost 1 base. Germline-derived CDR1 and CDR2 are SGHAT and FQNNGV. CDR3 length: 15 amino acids. The CDR3 DNA is TGTGCCAGCAGCTTTCGGACAGGGAGTTCCTACGAGCAGTACTTC. This sequence encodes CASSFRTGSSYEQYF.

This chain uses TRBV5-4 with TRBJ2-1; 10 bases align to TRBD2. The CDR3 consists of 15 residues. CDR1 SGHNT and CDR2 YYREEE come from the germline V gene (reference sequence). Trimming took 2 bases from V and 4 from J; bases not matched to a gene: 3. The DNA for the CDR3 is TGTGCCAGCAGCTTACTAGCGGGGTTATACAATGAGCAGTTCTTC. The encoded protein is CASSLLAGLYNEQFF.

The genes are TRBV6-5 and TRBJ2-1; 8 positions match TRBD2. V lost 5 bases to trimming and J lost 5 bases; unmatched junction nucleotides: 8. The CDR3 consists of 15 residues. The germline V gene encodes CDR1 MNHEY and CDR2 SVGAGI. For the CDR3, the DNA is TGTGCCAGCAGTGCCCCGGGACTAGGCGACAATGAGCAGTTCTTC. Translation: CASSAPGLGDNEQFF.

This chain connects TRBV19 to TRBJ1-3; the D gene is possibly TRBD1 (5 bases). V lost 6 bases and J 8 bases, leaving 14 bases between the germline ends. CDR1 LNHDA and CDR2 SQIVND come from the germline V gene (reference sequence). The CDR3 spans 13 residues. The CDR3, as DNA: TGTGCCAGTAGGATCACCAGGGCGGACACCATATATTTT. Translating gives CASRITRADTIYF. Full variable domain (rest looked up from reference TRBV19 and TRBJ1-3): DGGITQSPKYLFRKEGQNVTLSCEQNLNHDAMYWYRQDPGQGLRLIYYSQIVNDFQKGDIAEGYSVSREKKESFPLTVTSAQKNPTAFYLCASRITRADTIYFGEGSWLTVV.

The rearrangement links TRBV5-5 to TRBJ1-2, with TRBD1 matching over 10 bases. CDR1 is SGHKS and CDR2 is YYEKEE in the germline V gene (reference sequence). Trimming cost V 4 bases and J 7 bases; bases outside gene matches: 7. This CDR3 contains 14 residues. The CDR3 is CASSPDRGQGGYTF. The CDR3 DNA is TGTGCCAGCAGCCCAGACAGGGGGCAAGGTGGCTACACCTTC.

This clone has a handful of counts. The J gene is TRBJ1-1, the V gene TRBV2, with D possibly TRBD1 on 5 matching bases. V shed 2 bases and J shed 1 base, with 14 bases lying between them. CDR1 is SNHLY and CDR2 is FYNNEI in the germline V gene. This CDR3 has 16 residues. CDR3 bases: TGTGCCAGCAGTGAACCTCGGGACTGGGAGAACACTGAAGCTTTCTTT. It is translated as CASSEPRDWENTEAFF. Filled out from reference TRBV2 and TRBJ1-1, the complete variable domain reads EPEVTQTPSHQVTQMGQEVILRCVPISNHLYFYWYRQILGQKVEFLVSFYNNEISEKSEIFDDQFSVERPDGSNFTLKIRSTKLEDSAMYFCASSEPRDWENTEAFFGQGTRLTVV.

V and J are TRBV2 and TRBJ1-1, with D possibly TRBD1 on 5 matching bases. Germline V gene sequence: CDR1 SNHLY, CDR2 FYNNEI. Trimming took 8 bases from V and 1 from J, leaving 14 bases between them. CDR3 size: 14 residues. CDR3 sequence: CASGLGRANTEAFF. The CDR3 DNA follows: TGTGCCAGCGGATTGGGACGAGCGAACACTGAAGCTTTCTTT.

The chain links TRBV9 to TRBJ2-2; D unresolved. Per the germline V gene, CDR1 is SGDLS and CDR2 is YYNGEE. This CDR3 has 15 residues. Trimming pared 0 bases from V and 7 bases from J, leaving 13 bases between. CDR3 DNA sequence: TGTGCCAGCAGCGTAGGTCCGGAAATCGGCGGGGAGCTGTTTTTT. Its translation is CASSVGPEIGGELFF.